The entry below gives a single T cell receptor beta chain sequence along with its context. Its antigen is currently unknown. TCRdb re-derived calls from the 5' RACE reads in MiXCR, one entry per CDR3 protein. The data show some 450,000 distinct CDR3 sequences, 20% seen once. Trimming shortened V by 4 bases and J by 5 bases, and 11 bases separated the two germline ends. The CDR3 extends over 13 amino acids. Germline V CDR1 and CDR2: SGHNT, YYREEE (reference sequence). This specimen belongs to a study of T-cell memory formation after mild COVID-19. About the study: TCR clusters were mostly confined to one donor each. Study observations and caveats: Contracting clones localized mainly to CM and EM when CD4+ and mainly to EMRA when CD8+.

The TCR comes from an adult woman who had mild COVID-19 (a few samples of this study predate the infection). Cell type and time point are not known. Sequencing input: PBMCs or a T cell subset sorted from them (not recorded which). The chain is built from TRBV5-4 and TRBJ2-3; no clear D gene. CDR3 protein: CASSPQELDTQYF. CDR3 nucleotides: TGTGCCAGCAGCCCCCAGGAATTAGATACGCAGTATTTT.